This paragraph reports one T cell receptor beta chain. Its matching antigen is unknown. The length of the CDR3 is 15 residues. The ends lost 3 bases at V and 0 bases at J; junction bases unmatched: 4. The data were obtained in a study of T-cell memory formation after mild COVID-19. General observations from the study: Clones contracting over day 15 to 85 were CD4/CD8 balanced, with later expanders leaning CD4+.

Via MiXCR, TCRdb re-called the 5' RACE reads, giving one row per CDR3 protein. This table has 550,000 to 600,000 distinct CDR3 sequences, roughly 21% appearing once. This receptor was identified in an adult woman who had mild COVID-19 (a few samples of this study predate the infection). Cell type and time point are not known. Input material: PBMCs or a T cell subset sorted from them (not recorded which). The rearrangement links TRBV12-3 or TRBV12-4 to TRBJ2-7, with 8 bases matching TRBD2. The CDR3 sequence is CASSFERGSSYEQYF. In DNA form, the CDR3 reads TGTGCCAGCAGTTTTGAGCGGGGGAGCTCCTACGAGCAGTACTTC.